The text below deals with one TCR beta chain. The antigen is not known. The data were taken from a study of T cell responses to AZD1222 COVID-19 vaccine. Germline trimming cut 0 bases from V and 8 bases from J; bases unmatched to any gene: 7. Per the germline V gene, CDR1 is MNHEY and CDR2 is SVGEGT. This CDR3 has 15 residues. Findings and caveats of the study: Spike as a whole was targeted by vaccine-associated CD4 TCRs, dominant at 160-218 and 743-854. Spike-specific TCR repertoires showed rising breadth and depth after two AZD1222 doses.

The table came from immunoSEQ multiplex PCR; TCRdb's copy has only in-frame clones and leaves some out. Seen here are 70,000 to 85,000 clones, around four fifths observed once, and the top ten hold 2.9%. The rearrangement links TRBV6-2 or TRBV6-3 to TRBJ2-1, with 7 bases aligning to TRBD1. The sequencing here drew on peripheral blood, taken on day 0 of AZD1222 vaccination. This sequence was found in an adult in good health. The CDR3 sequence: CASSYSSKQGYEQFF. The CDR3 nucleotides read TGTGCCAGCAGTTACTCATCCAAACAGGGGTATGAGCAGTTCTTC.